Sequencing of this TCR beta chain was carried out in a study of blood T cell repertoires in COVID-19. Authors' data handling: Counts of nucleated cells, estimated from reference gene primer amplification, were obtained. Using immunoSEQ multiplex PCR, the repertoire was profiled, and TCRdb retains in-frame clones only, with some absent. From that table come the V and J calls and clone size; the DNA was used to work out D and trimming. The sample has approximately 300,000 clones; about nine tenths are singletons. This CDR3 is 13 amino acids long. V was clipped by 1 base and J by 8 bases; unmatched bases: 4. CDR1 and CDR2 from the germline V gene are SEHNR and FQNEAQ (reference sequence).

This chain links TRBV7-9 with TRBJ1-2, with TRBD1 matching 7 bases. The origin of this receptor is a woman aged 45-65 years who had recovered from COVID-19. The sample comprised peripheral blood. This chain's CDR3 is CASSLDSGGGYTF. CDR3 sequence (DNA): TGTGCCAGCAGCTTAGACTCAGGGGGAGGCTACACCTTC.